Below, 27 T cell receptor beta chains from the same sample are listed, as sequenced in a study of blood T cell repertoires in COVID-19. Generated by immunoSEQ multiplex PCR, the TCRdb table keeps only in-frame clones and is missing some. The sample contains fewer than 200,000 clones, more than 80% of which appear only once. Sequenced input: peripheral blood. These receptors all stem from an elderly woman with COVID-19, enrolled during active disease.

The chain joins TRBV6-1 to TRBJ2-3, with TRBD1 matching 9 bases. Germline lookup yields CDR1 MNHNS and CDR2 SASEGT. The CDR3 has 16 amino acids. Unmatched junction bases numbered 7, after V lost 4 bases and J lost 2 bases. The CDR3 sequence: CASSAPTGGFTDTQYF. The CDR3 coding sequence is TGTGCCAGCAGTGCCCCGACAGGGGGGTTCACAGATACGCAGTATTTT.

The chain combines TRBV19 with TRBJ1-2; D not resolved. Trimming removed 3 bases at V and 4 bases at J, with 9 bases between. The CDR3 consists of 13 residues. Per germline, CDR1 LNHDA and CDR2 SQIVND (reference sequence). CDR3 protein: CASSISRIYGYTF. The CDR3 DNA reads TGTGCCAGTAGTATCAGCAGGATCTATGGCTACACCTTC.

This chain joins TRBV15 and TRBJ1-2, with 7 bases fitting TRBD1. With 5 bases clipped from V and 4 bases from J, the junction kept 16 bases outside the gene matches. The CDR3 extends over 17 amino acids. Germline CDR1 and CDR2: LNHNV and YYDKDF (reference sequence). In DNA form, the CDR3 reads TGTGCCACCAGCTCTCCGATCGGGGCAGGGGGAACCTATGGCTACACCTTC. Protein: CATSSPIGAGGTYGYTF.

As regards this clone: Other DNA sequences in the sample encode the same CDR3. The chain links TRBV7-9 to TRBJ2-2; tentative D call: TRBD1 (5 bases). Trimming cost V 3 bases and J 1 base, with 9 bases left between them. CDR1 is SEHNR, CDR2 FQNEAQ, per germline (reference sequence). The CDR3 contains 15 residues. This CDR3 reads CASSLGQGNTGELFF. The CDR3 coding sequence is TGTGCCAGCAGCTTGGGCCAGGGGAACACCGGGGAGCTGTTTTTT.

The rearrangement uses TRBV28 and TRBJ1-1; D is unclear. Germline assignment: CDR1 MDHEN and CDR2 SYDVKM. The ends were cut back, 7 bases at V and 0 bases at J, with 6 bases in the middle. CDR3 length: 12 residues. The CDR3 loop is CASTAMNTEAFF. CDR3 DNA sequence: TGTGCCAGCACTGCGATGAACACTGAAGCTTTCTTT.

The rearrangement joins TRBV29-1 to TRBJ2-1; 8 bases match TRBD2. The CDR3 has 15 amino acids. Germline CDR1 and CDR2: SQVTM and ANQGSEA. The junction had 8 bases not matched to a gene; V was cut back by 3 bases and J by 4 bases. CDR3 region: CSVEGGSGAYNEQFF. The CDR3 region has the DNA TGCAGCGTTGAGGGCGGTAGCGGGGCATACAATGAGCAGTTCTTC.

This chain uses TRBV7-9 with TRBJ1-6, with 8 positions matching TRBD1. CDR1 is SEHNR, CDR2 FQNEAQ, per germline (reference sequence). This CDR3 comprises 17 residues. Trimming removed 7 bases from V and 2 bases from J; junction bases left unmatched: 10. This CDR3 is CASNPDRVFPYNSPLHF. The CDR3 nucleotides read TGTGCCAGCAACCCGGACAGGGTTTTTCCCTATAATTCACCCCTCCACTTT.

The V call is TRBV29-1, the J call TRBJ1-1; 7 bases align to TRBD1. CDR1 and CDR2 from the germline V gene are SQVTM and ANQGSEA. V shed 8 bases and J 4 bases; nucleotides not matched to a gene: 10. This CDR3 comprises 13 residues. CDR3 bases: TGCAGCTTCCGAACAGGGGACGGCACTGAAGCTTTCTTT. Protein sequence: CSFRTGDGTEAFF. The full variable domain, in which reference TRBV29-1 and TRBJ1-1 provide the parts outside the CDR3, is SAVISQKPSRDICQRGTSLTIQCQVDSQVTMMFWYRQQPGQSLTLIATANQGSEATYESGFVIDKFPISRPNLTFSTLTVSNMSPEDSSIYLCSFRTGDGTEAFFGQGTRLTVV.

The DNA of the CDR3 is TGTGCCAGCAGTGTTGGCGGGGTGAACACTGAAGCTTTCTTT. As protein: CASSVGGVNTEAFF. This chain connects TRBV25-1 to TRBJ1-1; D remains unclear. Trimming stripped 4 bases from V and 0 bases from J, with 9 bases between. Germline-derived CDR1 and CDR2 are MGHDK and SYGVNS. This CDR3 spans 14 amino acids.

The genes are TRBV19 and TRBJ2-1, with D perhaps TRBD2 (6 bases). Germline values: CDR1 LNHDA, CDR2 SQIVND (reference sequence). With 3 bases removed from V and 8 bases from J, the gap between germline ends came to 17 bases. The CDR3 runs 15 residues. The chain's CDR3 is CASSMASELPDEQFF. CDR3 coding DNA: TGTGCCAGTAGTATGGCTAGCGAGCTACCCGATGAGCAGTTCTTC.

This clone was seen a handful of times. The gene calls are TRBV3-1 (or the pseudogene TRBV3-2) and TRBJ2-7; 7 bases are a match to TRBD1. CDR3 length: 13 residues. CDR1 and CDR2 from the germline V gene are LGHDT and YNNKEL (reference sequence). The V segment lost 4 bases and the J segment 4 bases; nucleotides outside the gene matches: 4. CDR3: CASSLIQGYEQYF. CDR3 DNA sequence: TGTGCCAGCAGCCTGATACAGGGGTACGAGCAGTACTTC.

The V gene is TRBV2, the J gene TRBJ1-4, with 8 bases that match TRBD1. Germline CDR1 reads SNHLY; CDR2 reads FYNNEI. The ends lost 6 bases at V and 7 bases at J; junction bases unmatched: 7. The CDR3 length is 14 residues. The CDR3 DNA follows: TGTGCCAGCAGGGGGGACAGGCTTCGTGAAAAACTGTTTTTT. This encodes CASRGDRLREKLFF.

The V call is TRBV5-6, the J call TRBJ1-2, with TRBD1 as a possible D gene (6 bases). This CDR3 has 13 residues. The V end lost 2 bases, the J end lost 6 bases, and 11 bases lay between the germline ends. Germline V gene sequence: CDR1 SGHDT, CDR2 YYEEEE. This CDR3 reads CASSLGQSDGYTF. Written as DNA, the CDR3 is TGTGCCAGCAGCTTAGGACAGTCCGATGGCTACACCTTC. Combining the CDR3 with reference TRBV5-6 and TRBJ1-2 gives the whole variable domain DAGVTQSPTHLIKTRGQQVTLRCSPKSGHDTVSWYQQALGQGPQFIFQYYEEEERQRGNFPDRFSGHQFPNYSSELNVNALLLGDSALYLCASSLGQSDGYTFGSGTRLTVV.

This clone showed up just a few times. The genes are TRBV3-1 (or the pseudogene TRBV3-2) and TRBJ2-2, with TRBD2 matching over 8 bases. The trim removed 2 bases at V and 5 bases at J, leaving 10 bases unmatched. This CDR3 spans 17 amino acids. Germline CDR1 reads LGHDT; CDR2 reads YNNKEL (reference sequence). The chain's CDR3 is CASSQIGREVRTGELFF. The DNA of the CDR3 is TGTGCCAGCAGCCAAATTGGGCGGGAGGTCCGGACCGGGGAGCTGTTTTTT.

The table lists this clone with a count of one. The chain is built from TRBV4-1 and TRBJ1-2; D uncertain. V lost 1 base to trimming and J lost 0 bases, with 12 bases between them. CDR3 length: 16 residues. CDR1 MGHRA and CDR2 YSYEKL come from the germline V gene. The CDR3 spells CASSQGFNIPNYGYTF. The CDR3 DNA reads as TGCGCCAGCAGCCAAGGGTTTAACATCCCTAACTATGGCTACACCTTC.

The DNA of the CDR3 is TGTGCCAGCAGCCCAGACAGGGGGAAACTGTTTTTT. This sequence encodes CASSPDRGKLFF. The J gene is TRBJ1-4, the V gene TRBV4-2; 9 positions match TRBD1. The CDR3 contains 12 residues. Trimming took 4 bases from V and 11 from J; bases not matched to a gene: 2. CDR1 LGHNA and CDR2 YNFKEQ come from the germline V gene.

The chain employs TRBV5-5 and TRBJ1-5, with a tentative D call TRBD1 (5 bases). Germline-derived CDR1 and CDR2 are SGHKS and YYEKEE (reference sequence). Trimming pared 4 bases from V and 9 bases from J, leaving 14 bases between. This CDR3 has 13 amino acids. CDR3 DNA: TGTGCCAGCAGCGTGGACACACAACCGCCCCAGCATTTT. This encodes CASSVDTQPPQHF.

The chain carries TRBV11-3 and TRBJ2-2; D is unclear. Germline lookup yields CDR1 SGHNT and CDR2 YENEEA. V lost 5 bases, J lost 3 bases, and 4 bases lay in between. CDR3 length: 12 amino acids. The CDR3 DNA reads as TGTGCCAGCAGCCCTTACACCGGGGAGCTGTTTTTT. Amino acids: CASSPYTGELFF.

CDR3 in DNA: TGTGCCAGCAGCTCCCGGGGAACGGGAGGGCCGGTGGGCACAGATACGCAGTATTTT. It encodes CASSSRGTGGPVGTDTQYF. The chain recombines TRBV4-2 with TRBJ2-3, with 8 bases fitting TRBD2. With V trimmed by 5 bases and J by 1 base, 17 bases remained unmatched. This CDR3 has 19 amino acids. Germline V CDR1 and CDR2: LGHNA, YNFKEQ.

The rearrangement links TRBV5-3 to TRBJ2-1; 8 nucleotides align to TRBD2. TRBV5-3 is an ORF, and what it does is uncertain. The CDR3 loop spans 17 amino acids. V shed 2 bases and J 4 bases; nucleotides not matched to a gene: 11. CDR3 sequence: CARSFTGRAYKYNEQFF. Written as DNA, the CDR3 is TGTGCCAGAAGCTTTACCGGGAGGGCGTATAAGTACAATGAGCAGTTCTTC.

The chain joins TRBV4-3 to TRBJ1-2, with 8 positions matching TRBD1. Germline loops: CDR1 LGHNA, CDR2 YSLEER. There are 15 residues in the CDR3. V shed 4 bases and J 8 bases; nucleotides not matched to a gene: 12. The CDR3 sequence is CASSPTLDRVNGYTF. CDR3 bases: TGCGCCAGCAGCCCAACTCTGGACAGGGTTAACGGCTACACCTTC.

The V and J genes are TRBV4-1 and TRBJ1-4; the match to TRBD1 covers 7 bases. This CDR3 has 17 residues. V gave up 0 bases and J gave up 7 bases; unmatched junction bases: 11. In germline, CDR1 is MGHRA, CDR2 YSYEKL. CDR3 bases: TGCGCCAGCAGCCAAGATTTGGGCAGGGGGTCGGGTGAAAAACTGTTTTTT. Encoded protein: CASSQDLGRGSGEKLFF.

The V and J genes are TRBV27 and TRBJ1-2; possibly TRBD1 for D (5 bases). In germline, CDR1 is MNHEY, CDR2 SMNVEV (reference sequence). The germline V and J ends were trimmed by 5 bases and 1 base, with 23 bases remaining between them. This CDR3 spans 18 amino acids. The CDR3 DNA reads TGTGCCAGCAGTCTACAGGTTACTATACCAAACCTTAACTATGGCTACACCTTC. Translating it yields CASSLQVTIPNLNYGYTF.

The gene calls are TRBV29-1 and TRBJ2-1; D may be TRBD2 (5 bases). V was shortened by 7 bases and J by 9 bases, with 16 bases between the two germline ends. This CDR3 contains 12 residues. Germline V gene sequence: CDR1 SQVTM, CDR2 ANQGSEA. The CDR3 loop is CSGVGVGVEQFF. The CDR3, as DNA: TGCAGCGGGGTTGGGGTGGGAGTTGAGCAGTTCTTC.

The chain employs TRBV2 and TRBJ2-1, with 7 positions matching TRBD2. Looked up from germline, CDR1 is SNHLY and CDR2 is FYNNEI. The CDR3 runs to 15 residues. V gave up 8 bases and J gave up 9 bases; unmatched junction bases: 16. The CDR3 region has the DNA TGTGCCAGCGGGCTGACTAGCCCCCAAGTAGGTGAGCAGTTCTTC. Its translation is CASGLTSPQVGEQFF.

The V call is TRBV28, the J call TRBJ2-7; 7 positions agree with TRBD2. Germline CDR1 MDHEN, CDR2 SYDVKM. This CDR3 spans 15 amino acids. Trimming removed 5 bases from V and 0 bases from J; junction bases left unmatched: 7. The CDR3 sequence: CASSRTWDYSYEQYF. DNA of the CDR3: TGTGCCAGCAGTCGCACCTGGGACTACTCCTACGAGCAGTACTTC.

This chain connects TRBV27 to TRBJ1-3, with D hard to call. V lost 6 bases, J lost 2 bases, and 5 bases lay in between. From germline, CDR1 is MNHEY and CDR2 SMNVEV (reference sequence). CDR3 length: 12 amino acids. The CDR3 nucleotides read TGTGCCAGCAGGTCCACTGGAAACACCATATATTTT. This sequence encodes CASRSTGNTIYF.